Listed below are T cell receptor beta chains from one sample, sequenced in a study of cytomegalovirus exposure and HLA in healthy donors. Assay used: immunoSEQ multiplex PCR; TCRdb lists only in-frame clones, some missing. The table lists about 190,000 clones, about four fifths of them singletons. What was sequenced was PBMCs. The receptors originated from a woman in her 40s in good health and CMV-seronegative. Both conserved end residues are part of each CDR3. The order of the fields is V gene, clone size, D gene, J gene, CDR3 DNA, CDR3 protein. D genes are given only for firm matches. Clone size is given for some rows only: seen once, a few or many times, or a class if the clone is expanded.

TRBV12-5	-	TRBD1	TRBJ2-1	TGTGCTAGTGGTTTCCCCCGCGGCCTAGGGACAGGGGCCCCAAACTCCTACAATGAGCAGTTCTTC	CASGFPRGLGTGAPNSYNEQFF
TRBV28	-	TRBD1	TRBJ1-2	TGTGCCAGCAGTTGGGACAGAAACTATGGCTACACCTTC	CASSWDRNYGYTF
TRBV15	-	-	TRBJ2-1	TGTGCCACCAGCAGAGATGGGCACTTCTCCTACAATGAGCAGTTCTTC	CATSRDGHFSYNEQFF
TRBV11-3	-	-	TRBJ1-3	TGTGCCAGCAGTTTTCCAGGGGTCGGAAACACCATATATTTT	CASSFPGVGNTIYF
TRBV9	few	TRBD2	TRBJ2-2	TGTGCCAGCAGCGTATACCTGGCGGGAGCTCTCGGGGAGCTGTTTTTT	CASSVYLAGALGELFF
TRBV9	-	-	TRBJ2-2	TGTGCCAGCAGCGACCTAGCACCCGGGGAGCTGTTTTTT	CASSDLAPGELFF
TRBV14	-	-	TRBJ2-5	TGTGCCAGCAGCCAAAGATGGAGTTCCGAGACCCAGTACTTC	CASSQRWSSETQYF
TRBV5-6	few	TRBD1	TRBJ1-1	TGTGCCAGCAGCGCAGCCTGGGGACAGGGAGCTTTCTTT	CASSAAWGQGAFF
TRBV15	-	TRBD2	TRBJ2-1	TGTGCCACCAGCAGACCCGGACTAGCGGGAGGGATACGGAATGAGCAGTTCTTC	CATSRPGLAGGIRNEQFF
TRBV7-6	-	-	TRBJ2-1	TGTGCCAGCAGCGCCTTTTTTAGCGAAACCTCCTACAATGAGCAGTTCTTC	CASSAFFSETSYNEQFF
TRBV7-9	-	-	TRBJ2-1	TGTGCCAGCAGCTCAGATGGAGGAGCACACAATGAGCAGTTCTTC	CASSSDGGAHNEQFF
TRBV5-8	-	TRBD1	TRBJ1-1	TGTGCCAGCAGCTGGGGACAGGGAATCCCGGCGGGGCCTGAAGCTTTCTTT	CASSWGQGIPAGPEAFF
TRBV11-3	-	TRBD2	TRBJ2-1	TGTGCCAGCAGCCTCGCACTAGCGGGAGGTGAGCAGTTCTTC	CASSLALAGGEQFF
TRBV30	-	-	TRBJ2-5	TGTGCCTGGAGTGTGTCCGGGGAGACCCAGTACTTC	CAWSVSGETQYF
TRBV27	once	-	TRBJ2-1	TGTGCCAGCAGTTTTAAGGGGCTGCATGAGCAGTTCTTC	CASSFKGLHEQFF
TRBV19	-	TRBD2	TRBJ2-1	TGTGCCAGTAGTACCCCCCCTTGGAGACTAGCGGGAGGGAGCTCCTACAATGAGCAGTTCTTC	CASSTPPWRLAGGSSYNEQFF
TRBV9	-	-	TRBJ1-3	TGTGCCAGCAGCCCCACCGTGGGGGGGTCTGGAAACACCATATATTTT	CASSPTVGGSGNTIYF